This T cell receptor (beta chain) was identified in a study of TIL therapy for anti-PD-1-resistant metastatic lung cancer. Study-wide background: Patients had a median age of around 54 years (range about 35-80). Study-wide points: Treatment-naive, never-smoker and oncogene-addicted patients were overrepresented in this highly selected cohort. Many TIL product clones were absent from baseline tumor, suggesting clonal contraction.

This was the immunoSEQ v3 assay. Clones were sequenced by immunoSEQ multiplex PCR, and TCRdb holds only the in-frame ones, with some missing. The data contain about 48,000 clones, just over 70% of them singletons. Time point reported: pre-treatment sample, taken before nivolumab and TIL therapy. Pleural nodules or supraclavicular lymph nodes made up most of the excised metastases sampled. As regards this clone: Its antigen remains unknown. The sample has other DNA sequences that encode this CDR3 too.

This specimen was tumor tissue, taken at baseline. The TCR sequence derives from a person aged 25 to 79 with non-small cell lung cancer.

The CDR3 reads CASSLDRGRTEAFF. CDR3 nucleotides: TGTGCCAGCAGTCTTGACAGGGGCCGCACTGAAGCTTTCTTT. This rearrangement joins TRBV7-2 to TRBJ1-1; 8 bases match TRBD1. Germline assignment: CDR1 SGHTA and CDR2 FQGNSA. The CDR3 spans 14 residues. V lost 6 bases, J lost 4 bases, and 7 bases stayed unmatched.